The 10 T cell receptor beta chains listed next were all sequenced from one sample in a study of blood T cell repertoires in COVID-19. Sequencing was performed with immunoSEQ multiplex PCR; in TCRdb, only in-frame clones are kept and a portion is missing. The sample has some 83,000 clones; roughly 87% are singletons. Sequencing input: peripheral blood. These receptors all stem from a man aged 50-60 years with acute or convalescent COVID-19.

The V call is TRBV4-3, the J call TRBJ1-4; D is ambiguous. The CDR3 runs 14 residues. The germline V and J ends were trimmed by 4 bases and 8 bases, with 14 bases remaining between them. Germline V lookup: CDR1 LGHNA, CDR2 YSLEER. CDR3: CASSPREGREKLFF. CDR3 sequence (DNA): TGCGCCAGCAGCCCCCGGGAGGGTCGGGAAAAACTGTTTTTT.

The chain joins TRBV19 to TRBJ2-7; 7 nucleotides match TRBD1. The junction had 4 bases not matched to a gene; V was cut back by 4 bases and J by 4 bases. In germline, CDR1 is LNHDA, CDR2 SQIVND (reference sequence). The CDR3 has 13 amino acids. The CDR3 loop is CASSRGQWYEQYF. As DNA, the CDR3 is TGTGCCAGTAGTAGGGGACAGTGGTACGAGCAGTACTTC.

This rearrangement joins TRBV7-9 to TRBJ2-7; 11 nucleotides align to TRBD1. Germline lookup yields CDR1 SEHNR and CDR2 FQNEAQ (reference sequence). V was pared by 5 bases and J by 7 bases, with 10 bases of the junction left unmatched. CDR3 length: 15 residues. CDR3 bases: TGTGCCAGCAGCAAAATGGACAGGGGGCTTGGGGAGCAGTACTTC. As protein: CASSKMDRGLGEQYF.

The chain employs TRBV7-2 and TRBJ2-7; perhaps TRBD2 as D (8 bases). CDR3 length: 17 residues. CDR1 is SGHTA, CDR2 FQGNSA, per germline. V shed 5 bases and J shed 0 bases, with 20 bases lying between them. The CDR3 bases are TGTGCCAGCAGCCCTCGGGGGGGGCAGGGGGTCTCCTACGAGCAGTACTTC. Translating gives CASSPRGGQGVSYEQYF.

This clone was found once. This chain joins TRBV5-4 and TRBJ1-2; D is perhaps TRBD1 (6 bases). Between the trimmed V and J ends, which lost 1 base and 0 bases, there was a span of 16 bases. This CDR3 contains 17 residues. Germline V gene sequence: CDR1 SGHNT, CDR2 YYREEE (reference sequence). CDR3 in DNA: TGTGCCAGCAGCTTGCTGGAGGGGGGGGATTCTAACTATGGCTACACCTTC. It is translated as CASSLLEGGDSNYGYTF.

The rearrangement uses TRBV11-3 and TRBJ2-7; possible D gene TRBD1, 6 bases. The V end lost 1 base, the J end lost 3 bases, and 19 bases lay between the germline ends. This CDR3 spans 17 amino acids. Germline V gene lookup returns CDR1 SGHNT and CDR2 YENEEA. CDR3 nucleotides: TGTGCCAGCAGCTTAGCCAGGGGCTCGGATGCCCTCTACGAGCAGTACTTC. The encoded protein is CASSLARGSDALYEQYF.

The sample holds one count of this clone. The chain couples TRBV7-9 to TRBJ2-7, with 8 nucleotides matching TRBD1. V lost 1 base and J lost 3; bases outside the gene matches: 5. This CDR3 spans 15 amino acids. In germline, CDR1 is SEHNR, CDR2 FQNEAQ (reference sequence). DNA of the CDR3: TGTGCCAGCAGCTTAGGCAGGGGGCTTGGCTACGAGCAGTACTTC. It encodes CASSLGRGLGYEQYF. The full variable domain, with the rest looked up from reference TRBV7-9 and TRBJ2-7, is DTGVSQNPRHKITKRGQNVTFRCDPISEHNRLYWYRQTLGQGPEFLTYFQNEAQLEKSRLLSDRFSAERPKGSFSTLEIQRTEQGDSAMYLCASSLGRGLGYEQYFGPGTRLTVT.

The chain combines TRBV27 with TRBJ1-1; the D is unclear. Germline V gene data show CDR1 as MNHEY and CDR2 as SMNVEV (reference sequence). V shed 8 bases and J shed 4 bases, with 23 bases lying between them. The CDR3 loop spans 16 amino acids. CDR3 region: CASRLRGALDTTEAFF. The CDR3 coding sequence is TGTGCCAGCCGTCTGAGAGGAGCACTAGATACCACTGAAGCTTTCTTT.

DNA for the CDR3: TGTGCCAGCAGATTCGGGACAGGGATCTCCGGGGAGCTGTTTTTT. Translation: CASRFGTGISGELFF. The chain employs TRBV2 and TRBJ2-2; 9 bases align to TRBD1. This CDR3 is built from 15 residues. Per the germline V gene, CDR1 is SNHLY and CDR2 is FYNNEI. V lost 6 bases, J lost 6 bases, and 8 bases stayed unmatched.

The chain uses TRBV3-1 (or the pseudogene TRBV3-2) and TRBJ2-4, with TRBD2 matching over 16 bases. This CDR3 contains 18 residues. Looked up from germline, CDR1 is LGHDT and CDR2 is YNNKEL (reference sequence). The J segment lost 8 bases and the V segment lost 4 bases, leaving 11 bases of the junction unmatched. DNA of the CDR3: TGTGCCAGCAGCCTAGGGACTAGCGGGAGGGGAACAGATGACATTCAGTACTTC. Translated, it gives CASSLGTSGRGTDDIQYF.